This TCR beta chain was sequenced during a study of T-cell memory formation after mild COVID-19 (dated by TCRdb to the early 2020s). The study in broad terms: Most TCR sequence clusters were specific to one of the two donors. In two donors, T-cell clones that expanded and contracted after mild COVID-19 were tracked by sequencing TCRalpha and TCRbeta repertoires over time. The cohort was made up of two young adult volunteers, one female and one male, who were previously healthy.

A word on this clonotype: The antigen it recognizes is unknown. One base away there is no much larger clone; base qualities are not given.

Sequencing was performed on an Illumina NovaSeq 6000. cDNA libraries for TCRalpha and TCRbeta were prepared by 5'RACE using constant-segment primers, with sample barcodes and unique molecular identifiers added. Trizol reagent was used to extract RNA from every sample. Amplification of the libraries took two PCR steps, and the second step added a second sample barcode plus Illumina TruSeq adapters. Libraries were sequenced on an Illumina NovaSeq with 2 x 150 bp paired-end reads. The published analysis was carried out like this. Demultiplexing of reads and collapsing into UMI-guided consensus sequences were performed with migec v1.2.7. With mixcr v2.1.11, UMI consensuses were aligned to TRA and TRB V and J templates and assembled into clonotypes. Clonotypes were classified as expanded or contracted when called significant by both edgeR and NoisET, with noise models trained on biological replicates. For edgeR calls, the cutoffs were a false discovery rate-adjusted p below 0.01 and a log2 fold-change threshold of 1. As an exploratory analysis of dynamics, max-normalized trajectories of the 1000 most abundant clonotypes were examined by PCA with hierarchical clustering. Each responding clone was given a CD4 or CD8 phenotype based on the CD4+ and CD8+ repertoires, which had been sequenced separately. TCRdb's own reprocessing of the public reads used fastp at Q25 and MiXCR and kept productive beta chains. Identical CDR3 protein sequences are pooled into one entry, listed with their most common genes and DNA. The V and J calls were determined by TCRdb, not by the authors. Across this sample there are approximately 570,000 distinct CDR3 sequences, with under 20% seen only once. The top ten hold about 12% of the sample.

Study-wide conclusions, independent of this receptor: Whether the second-wave clones peaking on day 37 were SARS-CoV-2 specific was not confirmed. Contracting CD4+ clones were located mainly in the CM and EM memory subsets, whereas CD8+ clones were found to be enriched in EMRA. Clones that contracted from day 15 to 85 showed balanced CD4/CD8 phenotypes, whereas a second wave of clones that expanded from day 15 to 37 leaned towards CD4+. The study included only a couple of mild cases, and larger cohorts that include severe cases with pre-infection samples were judged to be necessary. The detection of some responding clones in pre-infection memory suggests that pre-existing cross-reactive memory T cells joined the SARS-CoV-2 response.

Ficoll-Paque density gradient centrifugation was the method used to isolate PBMCs. What was sequenced was PBMCs or a T cell subset sorted from them (not recorded which). The source is an adult woman who had mild COVID-19 (a few samples of this study predate the infection). The sample titles of this study are shuffled in the database, so cell type and time point are left out; the donor was told from shared clones.

The CDR3 region reads CASSTQANTEAFF. The nucleotide sequence reads TGTGCCAGCAGTACCCAAGCGAACACTGAAGCTTTCTTT. The rearrangement joined TRBV7-3 to TRBJ1-1, with the D gene call left open. From the cysteine through the phenylalanine, the CDR3 covers 13 amino acids. The CDR3 DNA has 39 bases and is translated from base 1. CDR1 SGHTA and CDR2 FQGTGA were looked up in the germline V gene. V gives up 6 bases and J gives up 1 base, and the segment between their germline ends measures 9 bases.